This TCR beta chain was profiled in a study of cytomegalovirus exposure and HLA in healthy donors. Among the donors, all were healthy bone marrow donors. PCR used 60 Vbeta primers and 13 Jbeta primers. The method was immunoSEQ multiplex PCR; TCRdb's version includes in-frame clones alone and lacks a portion of them. The sample contains tens of thousands of clones, around four fifths of which appear only once. Note on this clone: As yet, its antigen is unknown.

Findings and limits, study-wide: Cytomegalovirus association was listed for about 150 TCR beta chains. Sequencing likely produced, as an artifact, a cluster of highly shared sequence variants. Within a later analysis, the majority of CMV-associated TCR beta chains appeared HLA-restricted.

Germline assignment: CDR1 SNHLY and CDR2 FYNNEI. The CDR3 is 13 residues long. Trimming removed 4 bases from V and 7 bases from J, with 11 bases in between. V usage is TRBV2 and J usage is TRBJ1-5, with a weak D call TRBD1 (5 bases). This TCR derives from a male donor in good health and CMV-seropositive. Sequencing was performed on PBMCs. The CDR3 DNA sequence: TGTGCCAGCAGTGGGGGACTTGGGCAGCCCCAGCATTTT. This gives the protein CASSGGLGQPQHF.